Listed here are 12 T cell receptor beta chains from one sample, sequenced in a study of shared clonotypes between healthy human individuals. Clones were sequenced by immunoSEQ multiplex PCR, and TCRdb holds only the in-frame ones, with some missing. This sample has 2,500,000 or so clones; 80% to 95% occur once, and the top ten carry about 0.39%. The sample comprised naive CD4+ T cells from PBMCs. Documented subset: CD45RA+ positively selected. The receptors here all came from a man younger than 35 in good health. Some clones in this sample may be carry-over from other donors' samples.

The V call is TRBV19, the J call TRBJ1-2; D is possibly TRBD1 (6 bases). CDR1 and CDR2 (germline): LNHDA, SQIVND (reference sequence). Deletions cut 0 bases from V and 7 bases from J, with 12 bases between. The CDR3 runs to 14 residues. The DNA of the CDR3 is TGTGCCAGTAGTATAGATCCGGGGGCCGTTGGCTACACCTTC. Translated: CASSIDPGAVGYTF.

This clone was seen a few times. The CDR3 coding sequence is TGTGCCAGTAGCGGAGGGGGCGGTGGTGGCTACACCTTC. It encodes CASSGGGGGGYTF. This sequence joins TRBV19 and TRBJ1-2, with 7 bases matching TRBD1. V shed 6 bases, J shed 7 bases, and the junction held 8 bases outside the gene matches. Germline-derived CDR1 and CDR2 are LNHDA and SQIVND (reference sequence). The CDR3 spans 13 residues.

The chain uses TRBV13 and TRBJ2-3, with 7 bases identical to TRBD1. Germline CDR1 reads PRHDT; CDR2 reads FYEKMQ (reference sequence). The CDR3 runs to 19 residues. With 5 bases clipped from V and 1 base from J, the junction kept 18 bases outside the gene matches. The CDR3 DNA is TGTGCCAGCAGCGAGCCCACAGGGGAAAGAGGTTTTGGCACAGATACGCAGTATTTT. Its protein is CASSEPTGERGFGTDTQYF. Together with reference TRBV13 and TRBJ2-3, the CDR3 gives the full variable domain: AAGVIQSPRHLIKEKRETATLKCYPIPRHDTVYWYQQGPGQDPQFLISFYEKMQSDKGSIPDRFSAQQFSDYHSELNMSSLELGDSALYFCASSEPTGERGFGTDTQYFGPGTRLTVL.

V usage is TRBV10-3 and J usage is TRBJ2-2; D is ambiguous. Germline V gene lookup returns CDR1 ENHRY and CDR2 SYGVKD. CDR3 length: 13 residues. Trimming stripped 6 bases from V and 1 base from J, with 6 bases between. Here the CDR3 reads CAIRGMNTGELFF. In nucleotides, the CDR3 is TGTGCCATCAGGGGGATGAACACCGGGGAGCTGTTTTTT.

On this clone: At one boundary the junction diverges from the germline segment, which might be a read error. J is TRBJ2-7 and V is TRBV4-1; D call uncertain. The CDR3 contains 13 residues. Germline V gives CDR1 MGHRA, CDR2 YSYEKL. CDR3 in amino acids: CASSQAMETSPCF. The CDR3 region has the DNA TGCGCCAGCAGCCAAGCAATGGAGACTTCTCCGTGCTTC.

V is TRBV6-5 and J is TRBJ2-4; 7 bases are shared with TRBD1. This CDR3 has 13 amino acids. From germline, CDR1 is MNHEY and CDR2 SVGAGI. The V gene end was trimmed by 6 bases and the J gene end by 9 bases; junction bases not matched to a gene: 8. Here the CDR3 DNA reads TGTGCCAGCAGCAACAGGGGTAGGGGCATTCAGTACTTC. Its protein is CASSNRGRGIQYF.

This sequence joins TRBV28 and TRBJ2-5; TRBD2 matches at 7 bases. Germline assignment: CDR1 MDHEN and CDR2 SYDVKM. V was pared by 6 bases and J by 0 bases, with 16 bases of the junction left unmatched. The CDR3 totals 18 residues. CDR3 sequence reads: CASSTSSFGTKYQETQYF. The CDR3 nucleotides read TGTGCCAGCAGCACCTCTTCTTTCGGGACTAAGTACCAAGAGACCCAGTACTTC.

For the CDR3, the DNA is TGTGCCATCAGTGAGCCACGGACAGGTTCCTACGAGCAGTACTTC. It translates to CAISEPRTGSYEQYF. V gene TRBV10-3 combines with J gene TRBJ2-7; 7 positions match TRBD1. After removal of 2 bases from V and 1 base from J, the junction contained 5 bases not matched to a gene. Germline V gene sequence: CDR1 ENHRY, CDR2 SYGVKD. The CDR3 length is 15 residues.

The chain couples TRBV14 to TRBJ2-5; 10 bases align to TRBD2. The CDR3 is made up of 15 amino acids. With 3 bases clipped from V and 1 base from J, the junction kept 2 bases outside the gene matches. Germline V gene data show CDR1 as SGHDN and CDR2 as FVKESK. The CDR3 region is CASSQRLAGQETQYF. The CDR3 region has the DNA TGTGCCAGCAGCCAGAGACTAGCGGGCCAAGAGACCCAGTACTTC.

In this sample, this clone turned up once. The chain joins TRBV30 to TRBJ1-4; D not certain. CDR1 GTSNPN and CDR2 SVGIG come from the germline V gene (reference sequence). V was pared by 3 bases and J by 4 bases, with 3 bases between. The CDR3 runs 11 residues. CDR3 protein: CAWRNNEKLFF. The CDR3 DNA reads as TGTGCCTGGAGAAATAATGAAAAACTGTTTTTT.

CDR3 amino acids: CASSLDRLAGDEQFF. CDR3 sequence (DNA): TGCGCCAGCAGCTTGGATAGACTAGCGGGAGATGAGCAGTTCTTC. V usage is TRBV5-1 and J usage is TRBJ2-1, with 12 nucleotides matching TRBD2. The germline V gene encodes CDR1 SGHRS and CDR2 YFSETQ. The CDR3 is 15 amino acids. Germline trimming cut 0 bases from V and 8 bases from J; bases unmatched to any gene: 3.

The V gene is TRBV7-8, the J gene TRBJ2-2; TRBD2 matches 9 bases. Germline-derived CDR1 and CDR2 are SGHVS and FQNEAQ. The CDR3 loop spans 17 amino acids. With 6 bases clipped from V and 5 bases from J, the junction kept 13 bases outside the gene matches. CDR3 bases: TGTGCCAGCAGACCAACGGGGGGCAGCGGGAGGACCGGGGAGCTGTTTTTT. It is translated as CASRPTGGSGRTGELFF.